Listed here is a single TCR beta chain. The antigen is not known. The time point here: newly diagnosed GD, antithyroid drugs for less than 3 months. Extracted RNA from PBMCs served as the source of the TCR library. Trimming left V 3 bases short and J 6 bases short, with 11 bases between. The CDR3 has 13 residues. Looked up from germline, CDR1 is ENHRY and CDR2 is SYGVKD. Both iRepertoire HTBI primers and Arm-PCR of CDR3 regions were used to build the TCR beta libraries. TCRdb independently ran MiXCR on the multiplex PCR reads; one entry per CDR3 protein. The data hold about 620,000 distinct CDR3 sequences, with approximately 15% observed a single time. These data originate in a study of regulatory T cells in long-lasting Graves disease. Study-wide results and caveats: Persistent cases favored TRBV28, TRBJ1-2 and TRBJ2-5.

This sample also belongs to another study, concerning T cells in Graves' hyperthyroidism and ophthalmopathy.

The material sequenced was peripheral blood mononuclear cells (PBMCs), taken at new diagnosis, from a patient treated with antithyroid drugs. This sequence originates from a woman aged 25 to 39 with Graves disease. The chain uses TRBV10-3 and TRBJ1-2; D gene uncertain. CDR3 bases: TGTGCCATCAGTGACCGGGCAAGAGATGGCTACACCTTC. Translated: CAISDRARDGYTF.